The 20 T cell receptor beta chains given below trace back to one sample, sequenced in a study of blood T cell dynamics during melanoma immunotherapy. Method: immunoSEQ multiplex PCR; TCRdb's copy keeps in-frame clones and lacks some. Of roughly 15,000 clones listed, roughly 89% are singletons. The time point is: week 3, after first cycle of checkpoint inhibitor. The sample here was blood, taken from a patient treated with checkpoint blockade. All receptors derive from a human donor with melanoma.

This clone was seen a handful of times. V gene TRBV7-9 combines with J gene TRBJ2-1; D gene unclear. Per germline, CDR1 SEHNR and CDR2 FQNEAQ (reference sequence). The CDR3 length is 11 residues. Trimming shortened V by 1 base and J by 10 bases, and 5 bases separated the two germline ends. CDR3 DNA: TGTGCCAGCAGCTTAGGTCGGGAGCAGTTCTTC. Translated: CASSLGREQFF. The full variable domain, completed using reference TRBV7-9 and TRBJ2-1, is DTGVSQNPRHKITKRGQNVTFRCDPISEHNRLYWYRQTLGQGPEFLTYFQNEAQLEKSRLLSDRFSAERPKGSFSTLEIQRTEQGDSAMYLCASSLGREQFFGPGTRLTVL.

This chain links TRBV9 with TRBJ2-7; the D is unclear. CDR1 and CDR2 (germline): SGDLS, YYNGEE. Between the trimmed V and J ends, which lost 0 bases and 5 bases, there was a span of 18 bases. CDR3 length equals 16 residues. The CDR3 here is CASSVVGSRFPHEQYF. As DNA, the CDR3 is TGTGCCAGCAGCGTAGTGGGTTCACGCTTTCCCCACGAGCAGTACTTC.

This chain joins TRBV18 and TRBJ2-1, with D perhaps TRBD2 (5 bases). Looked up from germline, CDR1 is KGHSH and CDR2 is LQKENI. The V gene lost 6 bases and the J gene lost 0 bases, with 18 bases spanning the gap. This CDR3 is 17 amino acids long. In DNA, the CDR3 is TGTGCCAGCTCGTCGGAGGCCCGGACCCTCTCCTACAATGAGCAGTTCTTC. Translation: CASSSEARTLSYNEQFF.

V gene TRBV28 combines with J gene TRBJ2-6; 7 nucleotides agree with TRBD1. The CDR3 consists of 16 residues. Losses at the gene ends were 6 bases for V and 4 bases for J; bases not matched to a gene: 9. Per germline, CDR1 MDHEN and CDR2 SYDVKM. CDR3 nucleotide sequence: TGTGCCAGCAGATCTCTGACAGGGACCGGGGCCAACGTCCTGACTTTC. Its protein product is CASRSLTGTGANVLTF.

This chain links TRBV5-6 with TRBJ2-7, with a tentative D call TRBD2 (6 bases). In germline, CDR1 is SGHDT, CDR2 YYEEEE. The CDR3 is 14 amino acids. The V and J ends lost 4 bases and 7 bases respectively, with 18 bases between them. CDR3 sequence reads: CASSTPGGGREQYF. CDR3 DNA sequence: TGTGCCAGCAGCACACCGGGCGGAGGGAGGGAGCAGTACTTC.

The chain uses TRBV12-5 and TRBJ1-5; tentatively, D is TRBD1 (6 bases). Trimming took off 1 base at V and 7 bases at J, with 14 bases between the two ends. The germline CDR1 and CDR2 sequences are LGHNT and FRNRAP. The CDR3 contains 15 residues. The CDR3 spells CASGLAGHFSQPQHF. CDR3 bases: TGTGCTAGTGGTTTGGCGGGACATTTCTCCCAGCCCCAGCATTTT. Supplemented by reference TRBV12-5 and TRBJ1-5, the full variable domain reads DARVTQTPRHKVTEMGQEVTMRCQPILGHNTVFWYRQTMMQGLELLAYFRNRAPLDDSGMPKDRFSAEMPDATLATLKIQPSEPRDSAVYFCASGLAGHFSQPQHFGDGTRLSIL.

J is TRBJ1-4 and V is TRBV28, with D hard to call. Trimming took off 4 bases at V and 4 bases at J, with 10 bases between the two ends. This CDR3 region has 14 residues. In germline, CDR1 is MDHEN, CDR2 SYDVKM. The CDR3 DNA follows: TGTGCCAGCAGTTCAAGGGCGGTTAATGAAAAACTGTTTTTT. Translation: CASSSRAVNEKLFF.

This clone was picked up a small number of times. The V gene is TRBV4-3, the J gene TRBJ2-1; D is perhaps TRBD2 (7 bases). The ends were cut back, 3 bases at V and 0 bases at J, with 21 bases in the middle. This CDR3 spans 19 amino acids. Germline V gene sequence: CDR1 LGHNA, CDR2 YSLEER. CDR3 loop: CASSQGAGGSPSSYNEQFF. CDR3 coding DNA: TGCGCCAGCAGCCAGGGGGCTGGCGGGAGCCCGAGCTCCTACAATGAGCAGTTCTTC.

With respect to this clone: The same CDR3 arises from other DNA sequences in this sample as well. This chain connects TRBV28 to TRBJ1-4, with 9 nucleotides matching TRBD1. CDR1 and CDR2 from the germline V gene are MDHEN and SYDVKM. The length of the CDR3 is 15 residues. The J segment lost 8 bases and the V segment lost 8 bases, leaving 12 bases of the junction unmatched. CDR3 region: CASLSRTGVGEKLFF. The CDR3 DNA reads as TGTGCCAGCCTATCTCGGACAGGGGTAGGGGAAAAACTGTTTTTT.

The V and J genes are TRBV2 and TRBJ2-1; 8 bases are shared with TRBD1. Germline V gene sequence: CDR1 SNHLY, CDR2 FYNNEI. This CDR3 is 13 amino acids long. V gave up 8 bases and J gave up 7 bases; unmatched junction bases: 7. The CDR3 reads CASDRGGLNEQFF. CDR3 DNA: TGTGCCAGCGACAGGGGAGGTTTAAATGAGCAGTTCTTC. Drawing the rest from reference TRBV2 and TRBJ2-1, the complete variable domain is EPEVTQTPSHQVTQMGQEVILRCVPISNHLYFYWYRQILGQKVEFLVSFYNNEISEKSEIFDDQFSVERPDGSNFTLKIRSTKLEDSAMYFCASDRGGLNEQFFGPGTRLTVL.

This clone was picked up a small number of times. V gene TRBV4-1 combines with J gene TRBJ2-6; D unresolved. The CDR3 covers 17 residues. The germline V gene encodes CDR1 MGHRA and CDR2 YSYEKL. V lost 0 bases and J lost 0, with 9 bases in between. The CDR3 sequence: CASSQEPLPSGANVLTF. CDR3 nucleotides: TGCGCCAGCAGCCAAGAACCTCTTCCCTCTGGGGCCAACGTCCTGACTTTC.

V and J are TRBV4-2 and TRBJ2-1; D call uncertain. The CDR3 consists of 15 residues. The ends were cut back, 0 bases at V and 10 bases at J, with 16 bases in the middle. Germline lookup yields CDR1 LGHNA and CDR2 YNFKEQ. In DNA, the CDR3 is TGTGCCAGCAGCCAAGACTGGCGAGGACCGAGGGAGCAGTTCTTC. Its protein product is CASSQDWRGPREQFF.

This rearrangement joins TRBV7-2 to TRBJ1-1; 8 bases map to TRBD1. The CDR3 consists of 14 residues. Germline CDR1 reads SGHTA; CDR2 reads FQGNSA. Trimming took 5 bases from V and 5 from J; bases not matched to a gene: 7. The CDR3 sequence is CASSRQGSLTEAFF. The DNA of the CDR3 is TGTGCCAGCAGCCGACAGGGGAGTCTTACTGAAGCTTTCTTT. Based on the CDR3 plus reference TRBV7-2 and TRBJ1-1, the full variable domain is GAGVSQSPSNKVTEKGKDVELRCDPISGHTALYWYRQSLGQGLEFLIYFQGNSAPDKSGLPSDRFSAERTGGSVSTLTIQRTQQEDSAVYLCASSRQGSLTEAFFGQGTRLTVV.

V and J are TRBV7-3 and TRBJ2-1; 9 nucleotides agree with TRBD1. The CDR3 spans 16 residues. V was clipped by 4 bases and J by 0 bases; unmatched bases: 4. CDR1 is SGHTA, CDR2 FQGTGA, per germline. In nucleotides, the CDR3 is TGTGCCAGCAGCTCTCCGGGACAGGGCTCCTACAATGAGCAGTTCTTC. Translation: CASSSPGQGSYNEQFF.

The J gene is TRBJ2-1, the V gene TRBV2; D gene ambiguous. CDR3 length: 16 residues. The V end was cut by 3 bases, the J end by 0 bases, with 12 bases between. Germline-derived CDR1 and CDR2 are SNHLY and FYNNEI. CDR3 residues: CASSDDTMSSYNEQFF. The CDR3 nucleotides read TGTGCCAGCAGTGATGACACCATGAGCTCCTACAATGAGCAGTTCTTC. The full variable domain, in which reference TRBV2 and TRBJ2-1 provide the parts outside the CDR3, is EPEVTQTPSHQVTQMGQEVILRCVPISNHLYFYWYRQILGQKVEFLVSFYNNEISEKSEIFDDQFSVERPDGSNFTLKIRSTKLEDSAMYFCASSDDTMSSYNEQFFGPGTRLTVL.

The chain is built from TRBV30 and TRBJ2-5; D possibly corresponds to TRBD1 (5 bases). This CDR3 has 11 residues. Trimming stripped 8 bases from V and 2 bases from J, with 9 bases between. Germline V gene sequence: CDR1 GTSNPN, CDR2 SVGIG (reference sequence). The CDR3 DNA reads TGTGCCGGCAGACAGCAAGAGACCCAGTACTTC. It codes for CAGRQQETQYF. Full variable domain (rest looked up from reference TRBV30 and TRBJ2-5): SQTIHQWPATLVQPVGSPLSLECTVEGTSNPNLYWYRQAAGRGLQLLFYSVGIGQISSEVPQNLSASRPQDRQFILSSKKLLLSDSGFYLCAGRQQETQYFGPGTRLLVL.

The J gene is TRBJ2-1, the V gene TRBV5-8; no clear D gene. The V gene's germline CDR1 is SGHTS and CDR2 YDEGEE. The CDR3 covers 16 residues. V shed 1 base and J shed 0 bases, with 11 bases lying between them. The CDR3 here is CASSLLDTYSYNEQFF. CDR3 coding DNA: TGTGCCAGCAGCTTGCTCGACACCTACTCCTACAATGAGCAGTTCTTC. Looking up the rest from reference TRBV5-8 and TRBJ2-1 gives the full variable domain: EAGVTQSPTHLIKTRGQQATLRCSPISGHTSVYWYQQALGLGLQFLLWYDEGEERNRGNFPPRFSGRQFPNYSSELNVNALELEDSALYLCASSLLDTYSYNEQFFGPGTRLTVL.

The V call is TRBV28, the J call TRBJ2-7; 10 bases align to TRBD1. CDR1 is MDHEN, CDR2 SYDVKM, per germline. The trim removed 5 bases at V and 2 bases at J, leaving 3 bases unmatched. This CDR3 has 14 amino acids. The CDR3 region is CASSIGQGAYEQYF. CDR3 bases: TGTGCCAGCAGTATAGGACAGGGGGCCTACGAGCAGTACTTC.

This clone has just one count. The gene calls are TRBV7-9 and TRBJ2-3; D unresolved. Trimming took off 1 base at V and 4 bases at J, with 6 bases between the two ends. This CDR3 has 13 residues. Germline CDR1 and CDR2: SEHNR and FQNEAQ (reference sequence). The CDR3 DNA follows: TGTGCCAGCAGCTTAGTCGGGTCAGATACGCAGTATTTT. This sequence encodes CASSLVGSDTQYF.

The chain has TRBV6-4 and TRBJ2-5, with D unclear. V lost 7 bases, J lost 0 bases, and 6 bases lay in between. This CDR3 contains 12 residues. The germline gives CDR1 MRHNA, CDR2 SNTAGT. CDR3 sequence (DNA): TGTGCCAGCACAGGTTACCAAGAGACCCAGTACTTC. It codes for CASTGYQETQYF.